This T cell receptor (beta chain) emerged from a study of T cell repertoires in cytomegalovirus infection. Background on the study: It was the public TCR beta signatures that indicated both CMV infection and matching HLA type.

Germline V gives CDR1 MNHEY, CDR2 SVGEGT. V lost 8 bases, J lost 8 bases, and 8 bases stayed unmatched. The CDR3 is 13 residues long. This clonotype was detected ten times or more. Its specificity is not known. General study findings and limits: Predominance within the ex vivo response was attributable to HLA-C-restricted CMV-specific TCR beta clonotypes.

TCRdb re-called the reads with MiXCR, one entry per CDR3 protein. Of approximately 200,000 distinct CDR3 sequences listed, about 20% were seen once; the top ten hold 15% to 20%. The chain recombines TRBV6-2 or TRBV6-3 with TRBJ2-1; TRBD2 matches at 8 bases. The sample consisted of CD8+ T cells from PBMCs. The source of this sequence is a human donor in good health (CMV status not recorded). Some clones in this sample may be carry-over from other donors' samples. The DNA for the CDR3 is TGTGCCAGCTCCCCGGGGGGGCTTTATGAGCAGTTCTTC. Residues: CASSPGGLYEQFF.